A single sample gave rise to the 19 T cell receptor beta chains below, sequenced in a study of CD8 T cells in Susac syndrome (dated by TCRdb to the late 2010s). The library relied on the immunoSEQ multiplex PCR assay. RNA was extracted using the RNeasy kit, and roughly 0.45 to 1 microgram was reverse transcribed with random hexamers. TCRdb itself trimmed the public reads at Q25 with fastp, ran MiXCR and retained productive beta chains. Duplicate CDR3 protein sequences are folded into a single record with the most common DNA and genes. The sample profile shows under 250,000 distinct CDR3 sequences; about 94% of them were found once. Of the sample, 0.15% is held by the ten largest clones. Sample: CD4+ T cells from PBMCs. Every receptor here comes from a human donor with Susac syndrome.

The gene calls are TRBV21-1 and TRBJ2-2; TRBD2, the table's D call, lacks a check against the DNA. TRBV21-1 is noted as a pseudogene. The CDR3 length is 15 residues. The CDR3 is CASSPGPPNTGELFF. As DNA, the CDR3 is TGTGCCAGCAGCCCGGGCCCGCCGAACACCGGGGAGCTGTTTTTT.

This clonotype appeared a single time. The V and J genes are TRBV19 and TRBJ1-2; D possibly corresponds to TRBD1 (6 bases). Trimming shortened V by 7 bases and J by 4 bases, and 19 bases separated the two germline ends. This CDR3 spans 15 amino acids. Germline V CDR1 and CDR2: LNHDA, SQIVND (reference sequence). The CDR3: CASMMLENRAYGYTF. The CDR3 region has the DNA TGTGCCAGTATGATGTTGGAGAACAGGGCCTATGGCTACACCTTC.

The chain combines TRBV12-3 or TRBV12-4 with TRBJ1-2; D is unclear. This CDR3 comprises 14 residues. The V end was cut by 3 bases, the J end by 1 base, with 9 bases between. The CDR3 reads CASSFRRLNYGYTF. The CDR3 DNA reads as TGTGCCAGCAGTTTCAGGCGGCTTAACTATGGCTACACCTTC.

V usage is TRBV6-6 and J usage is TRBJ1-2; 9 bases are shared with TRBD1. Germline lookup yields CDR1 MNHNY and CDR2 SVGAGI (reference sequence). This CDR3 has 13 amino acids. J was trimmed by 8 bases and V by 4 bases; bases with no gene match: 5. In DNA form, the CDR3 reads TGTGCCAGCAGTTCAACAGGGGGCAAAGGCTACACCTTC. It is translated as CASSSTGGKGYTF.

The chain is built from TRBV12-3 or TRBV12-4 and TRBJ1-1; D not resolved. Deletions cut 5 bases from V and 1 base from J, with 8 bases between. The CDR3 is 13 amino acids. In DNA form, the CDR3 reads TGTGCCAGCAGTCCGACACCGAACACTGAAGCTTTCTTT. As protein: CASSPTPNTEAFF.

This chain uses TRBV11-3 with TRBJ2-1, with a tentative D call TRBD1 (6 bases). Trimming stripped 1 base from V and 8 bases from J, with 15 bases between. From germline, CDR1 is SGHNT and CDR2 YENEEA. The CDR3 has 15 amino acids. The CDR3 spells CASSLGGQGNYEQFF. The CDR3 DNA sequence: TGTGCCAGCAGCTTAGGGGGGCAGGGGAACTATGAGCAGTTCTTC.

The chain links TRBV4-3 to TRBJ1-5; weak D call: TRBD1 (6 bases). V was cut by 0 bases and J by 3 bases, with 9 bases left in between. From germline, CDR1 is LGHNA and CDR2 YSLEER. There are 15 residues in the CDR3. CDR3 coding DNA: TGCGCCAGCAGCCAAGACCGGACAGACAATCAGCCCCAGCATTTT. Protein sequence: CASSQDRTDNQPQHF.

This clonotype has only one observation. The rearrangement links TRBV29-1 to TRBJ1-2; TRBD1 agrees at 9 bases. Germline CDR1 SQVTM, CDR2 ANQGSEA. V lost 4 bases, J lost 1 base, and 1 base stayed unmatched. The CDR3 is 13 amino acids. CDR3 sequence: CSVGQGVNYGYTF. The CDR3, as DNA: TGCAGCGTTGGACAGGGGGTTAACTATGGCTACACCTTC. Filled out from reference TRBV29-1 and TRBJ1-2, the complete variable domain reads SAVISQKPSRDICQRGTSLTIQCQVDSQVTMMFWYRQQPGQSLTLIATANQGSEATYESGFVIDKFPISRPNLTFSTLTVSNMSPEDSSIYLCSVGQGVNYGYTFGSGTRLTVV.

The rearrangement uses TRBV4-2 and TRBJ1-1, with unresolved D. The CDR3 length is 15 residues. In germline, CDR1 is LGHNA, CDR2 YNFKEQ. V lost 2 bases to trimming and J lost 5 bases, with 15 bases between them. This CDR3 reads CASSQTDLLGTEAFF. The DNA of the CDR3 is TGTGCCAGCAGCCAAACGGACCTACTTGGGACTGAAGCTTTCTTT.

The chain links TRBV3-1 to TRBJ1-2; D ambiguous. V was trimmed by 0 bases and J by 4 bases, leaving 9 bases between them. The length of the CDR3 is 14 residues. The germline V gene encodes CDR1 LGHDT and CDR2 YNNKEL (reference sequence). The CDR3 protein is CASSQDSLFYGYTF. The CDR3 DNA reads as TGTGCCAGCAGCCAAGATAGTCTATTCTATGGCTACACCTTC.

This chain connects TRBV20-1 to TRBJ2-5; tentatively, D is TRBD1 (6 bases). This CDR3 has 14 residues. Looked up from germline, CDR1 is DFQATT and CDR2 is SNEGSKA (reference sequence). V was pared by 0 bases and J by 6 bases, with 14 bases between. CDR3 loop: CSARDENREKTQYF. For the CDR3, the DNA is TGCAGTGCTAGAGATGAGAACAGGGAGAAGACCCAGTACTTC.

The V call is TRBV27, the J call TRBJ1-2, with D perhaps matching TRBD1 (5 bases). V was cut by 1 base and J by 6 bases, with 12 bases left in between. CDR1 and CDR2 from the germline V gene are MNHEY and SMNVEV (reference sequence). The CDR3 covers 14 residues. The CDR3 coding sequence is TGTGCCAGCAGTTTATTCGACAGCAGACATGGCTACACCTTC. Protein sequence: CASSLFDSRHGYTF.

CDR3 sequence reads: CSARDHLAGGAEQYF. CDR3 DNA: TGCAGTGCTAGAGATCACCTAGCGGGGGGTGCCGAGCAGTACTTC. The rearrangement joins TRBV20-1 to TRBJ2-7; 11 nucleotides align to TRBD2. CDR3 size: 15 residues. Looked up from germline, CDR1 is DFQATT and CDR2 is SNEGSKA (reference sequence). V was pared by 0 bases and J by 6 bases, with 7 bases of the junction left unmatched.

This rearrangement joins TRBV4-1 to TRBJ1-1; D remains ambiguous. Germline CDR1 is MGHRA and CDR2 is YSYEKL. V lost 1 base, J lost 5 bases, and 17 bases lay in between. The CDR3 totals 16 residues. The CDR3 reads CASSQGPVGEGTEAFF. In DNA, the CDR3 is TGCGCCAGCAGCCAAGGTCCGGTTGGTGAAGGGACTGAAGCTTTCTTT.

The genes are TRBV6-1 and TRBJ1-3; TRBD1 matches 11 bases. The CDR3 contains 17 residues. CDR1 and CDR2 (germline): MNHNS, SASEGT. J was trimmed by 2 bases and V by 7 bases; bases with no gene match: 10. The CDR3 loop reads CASTPSGTGGTGNTIYF. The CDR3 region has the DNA TGTGCCAGCACCCCTTCCGGGACAGGGGGGACTGGAAACACCATATATTTT.

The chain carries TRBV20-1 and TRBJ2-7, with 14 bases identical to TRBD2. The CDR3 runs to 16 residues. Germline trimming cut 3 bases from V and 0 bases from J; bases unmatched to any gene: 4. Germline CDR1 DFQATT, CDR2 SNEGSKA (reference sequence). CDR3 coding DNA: TGCAGTGCTAGGAGGGGACTAGCGGGGGACTCCTACGAGCAGTACTTC. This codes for CSARRGLAGDSYEQYF.

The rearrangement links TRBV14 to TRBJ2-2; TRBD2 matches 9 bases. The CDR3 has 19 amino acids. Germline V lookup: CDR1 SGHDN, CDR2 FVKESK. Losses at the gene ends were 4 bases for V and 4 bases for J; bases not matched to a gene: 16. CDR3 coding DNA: TGTGCCAGCAGCCCCCTCCGGGCCCTAGCGGGGTCCGCCACCGGGGAGCTGTTTTTT. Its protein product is CASSPLRALAGSATGELFF.

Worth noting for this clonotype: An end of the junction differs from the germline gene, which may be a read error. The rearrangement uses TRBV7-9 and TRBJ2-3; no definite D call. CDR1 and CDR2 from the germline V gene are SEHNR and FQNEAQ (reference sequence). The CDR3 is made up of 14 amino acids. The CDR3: CASSFSQRTDTQYF. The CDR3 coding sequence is TGTGCCAGCAGCTTTTCACAACGCACGGATACGCAGTATTTT.

The CDR3 reads CSVGGLAGGNEQFF. CDR3 nucleotides: TGCAGCGTTGGAGGACTAGCGGGGGGAAACGAGCAGTTCTTC. The V call is TRBV29-1, the J call TRBJ2-1; 14 positions agree with TRBD2. The CDR3 contains 14 residues. J lost 10 bases, V lost 4 bases, and 6 bases had no gene match. Germline V gene data show CDR1 as SQVTM and CDR2 as ANQGSEA.